These T cell receptor beta chains were read from a single sample in a study of PD-1 blockade in classical Hodgkin lymphoma. Generated by immunoSEQ multiplex PCR, the TCRdb table keeps only in-frame clones and is missing some. The table includes under 25,000 clones, 65% to 85% detected once. The material was peripheral blood mononuclear cells (PBMCs), obtained at baseline. All receptors derive from a human donor with classical Hodgkin lymphoma. Both conserved end residues are part of each CDR3. A D gene is named only where the DNA matches it firmly. Size is stated for part of the rows, as once, few or many counts, or as a class when the clone is expanded.

D: -; J: TRBJ1-3; V: TRBV28; size: few; DNA: TGTGCCAGCAGCCTGATGAACACCATATATTTT; CDR3: CASSLMNTIYF
D: TRBD1; J: TRBJ1-4; V: TRBV25-1; size: -; DNA: TGTGCCAGCAGACCTACGGGACAGCTCTTTAAGTTGGAAAAACTGTTTTTT; CDR3: CASRPTGQLFKLEKLFF
D: TRBD1; J: TRBJ1-6; V: TRBV6-1; size: -; DNA: TGTGCCAGCAGTGAAGGGCGGCGTGGCAGGGGGAATTCACCCCTCCACTTT; CDR3: CASSEGRRGRGNSPLHF
D: TRBD1; J: TRBJ2-1; V: TRBV4-3; size: -; DNA: TGCGCCAGCAGCCTGGACAGGGAAAGGAATGAGCAGTTCTTC; CDR3: CASSLDRERNEQFF
D: -; J: TRBJ1-2; V: TRBV19; size: -; DNA: TGTGCCAGTAGTATAGGAGGGCGCTATGGCTACACCTTC; CDR3: CASSIGGRYGYTF
D: -; J: TRBJ1-3; V: TRBV10-3; size: few; DNA: TGTGCCATCAGTGAGTCCCCCTTCCCGAGCTCTGGAAACACCATATATTTT; CDR3: CAISESPFPSSGNTIYF
D: TRBD1; J: TRBJ1-1; V: TRBV7-9; size: -; DNA: TGTGCCAGCAGCGCGGGACAGGGCTACACTGAAGCTTTCTTT; CDR3: CASSAGQGYTEAFF
D: -; J: TRBJ1-1; V: TRBV7-2; size: -; DNA: TGTGCCAGCAGCCAACAGAGGGGCACTGAAGCTTTCTTT; CDR3: CASSQQRGTEAFF
D: TRBD1; J: TRBJ1-1; V: TRBV7-6; size: -; DNA: TGTGCCACCCAATCCGAGGTGGCAGGGGGCACTGAAGCTTTCTTT; CDR3: CATQSEVAGGTEAFF
D: -; J: TRBJ2-7; V: TRBV4-2; size: -; DNA: TGTGCCAGCAGCCAAGATCAGAACTACGAGCAGTACTTC; CDR3: CASSQDQNYEQYF
D: -; J: TRBJ2-2; V: TRBV7-9; size: -; DNA: TGTGCCAGCACTGACCTCCCGAACACCGGGGAGCTGTTTTTT; CDR3: CASTDLPNTGELFF